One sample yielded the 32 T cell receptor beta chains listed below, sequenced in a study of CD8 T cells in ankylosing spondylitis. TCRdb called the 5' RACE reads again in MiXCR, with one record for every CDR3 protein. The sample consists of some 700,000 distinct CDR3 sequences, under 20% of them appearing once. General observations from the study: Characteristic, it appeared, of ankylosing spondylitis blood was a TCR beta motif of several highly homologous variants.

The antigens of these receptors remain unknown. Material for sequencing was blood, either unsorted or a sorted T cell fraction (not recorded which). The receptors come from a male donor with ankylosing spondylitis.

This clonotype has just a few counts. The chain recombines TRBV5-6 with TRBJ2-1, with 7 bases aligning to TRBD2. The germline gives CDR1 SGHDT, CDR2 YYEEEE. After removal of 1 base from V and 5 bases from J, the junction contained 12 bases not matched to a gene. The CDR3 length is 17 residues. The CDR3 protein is CASSLLGGSGSNNEQFF. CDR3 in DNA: TGTGCCAGCAGCTTGTTGGGCGGGAGCGGATCAAACAATGAGCAGTTCTTC.

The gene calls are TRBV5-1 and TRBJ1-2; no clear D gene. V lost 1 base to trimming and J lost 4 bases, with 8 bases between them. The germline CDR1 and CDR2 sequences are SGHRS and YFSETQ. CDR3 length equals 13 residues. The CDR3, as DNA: TGCGCCAGCAGCTTGTTCTCAGGCTATGGCTACACCTTC. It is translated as CASSLFSGYGYTF.

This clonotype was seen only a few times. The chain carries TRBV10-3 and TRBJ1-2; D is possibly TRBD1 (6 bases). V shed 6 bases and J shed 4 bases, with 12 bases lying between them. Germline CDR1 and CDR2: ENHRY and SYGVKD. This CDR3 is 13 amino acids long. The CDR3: CAIREQGTYGYTF. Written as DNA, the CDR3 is TGTGCCATCAGAGAGCAGGGGACCTATGGCTACACCTTC.

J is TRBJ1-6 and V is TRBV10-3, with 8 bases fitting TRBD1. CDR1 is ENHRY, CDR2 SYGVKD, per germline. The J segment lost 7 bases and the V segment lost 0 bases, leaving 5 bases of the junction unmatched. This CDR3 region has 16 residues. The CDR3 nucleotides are TGTGCCATCAGTGAGTCTCGACAGGGGCAGAATTCACCCCTCCACTTT. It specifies CAISESRQGQNSPLHF.

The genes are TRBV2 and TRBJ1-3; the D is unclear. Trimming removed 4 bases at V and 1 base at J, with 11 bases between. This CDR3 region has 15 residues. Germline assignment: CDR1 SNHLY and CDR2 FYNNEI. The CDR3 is CASSGGSFSGNTIYF. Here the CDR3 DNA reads TGTGCCAGCAGTGGCGGCAGCTTTTCTGGAAACACCATATATTTT.

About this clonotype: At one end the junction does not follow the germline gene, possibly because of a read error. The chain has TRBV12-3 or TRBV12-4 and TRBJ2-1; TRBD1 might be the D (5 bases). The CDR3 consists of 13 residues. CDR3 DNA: TGTGCCAGCAGACCATCGACGGACAATGAGAAGTTCTTC. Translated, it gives CASRPSTDNEKFF.

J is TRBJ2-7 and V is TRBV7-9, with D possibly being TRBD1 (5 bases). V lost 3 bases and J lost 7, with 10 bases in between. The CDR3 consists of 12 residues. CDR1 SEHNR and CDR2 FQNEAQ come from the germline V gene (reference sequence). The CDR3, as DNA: TGTGCCAGCAGCTTCCCAGGGCAGGAGCAGTACTTC. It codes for CASSFPGQEQYF. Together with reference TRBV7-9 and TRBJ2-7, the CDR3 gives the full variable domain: DTGVSQNPRHKITKRGQNVTFRCDPISEHNRLYWYRQTLGQGPEFLTYFQNEAQLEKSRLLSDRFSAERPKGSFSTLEIQRTEQGDSAMYLCASSFPGQEQYFGPGTRLTVT.

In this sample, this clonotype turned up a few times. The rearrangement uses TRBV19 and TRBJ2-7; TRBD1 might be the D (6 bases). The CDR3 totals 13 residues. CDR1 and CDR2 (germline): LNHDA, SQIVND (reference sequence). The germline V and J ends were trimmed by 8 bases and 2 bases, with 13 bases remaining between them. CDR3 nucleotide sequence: TGTGCCAGTGCTTGGGACAAAACCTACGAGCAGTACTTC. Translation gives CASAWDKTYEQYF. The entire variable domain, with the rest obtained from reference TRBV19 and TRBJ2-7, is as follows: DGGITQSPKYLFRKEGQNVTLSCEQNLNHDAMYWYRQDPGQGLRLIYYSQIVNDFQKGDIAEGYSVSREKKESFPLTVTSAQKNPTAFYLCASAWDKTYEQYFGPGTRLTVT.

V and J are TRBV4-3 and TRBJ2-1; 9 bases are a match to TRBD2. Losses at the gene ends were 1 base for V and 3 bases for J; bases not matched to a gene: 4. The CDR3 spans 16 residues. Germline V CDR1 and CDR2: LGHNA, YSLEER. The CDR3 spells CASSQASGNNYNEQFF. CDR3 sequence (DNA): TGCGCCAGCAGCCAAGCTAGCGGGAACAACTACAATGAGCAGTTCTTC.

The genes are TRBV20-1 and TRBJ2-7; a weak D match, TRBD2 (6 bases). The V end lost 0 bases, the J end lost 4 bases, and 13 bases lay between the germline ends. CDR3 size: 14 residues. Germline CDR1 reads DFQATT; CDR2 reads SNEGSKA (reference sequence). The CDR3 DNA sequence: TGCAGTGCTAGAGATGAGCTAGCGTTTTACGAGCAGTACTTC. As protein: CSARDELAFYEQYF.

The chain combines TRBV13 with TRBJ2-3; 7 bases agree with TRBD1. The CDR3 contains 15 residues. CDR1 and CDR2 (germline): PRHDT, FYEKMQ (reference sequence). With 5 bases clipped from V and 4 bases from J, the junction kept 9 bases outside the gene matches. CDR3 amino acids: CASSPTGTPADTQYF. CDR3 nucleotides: TGTGCCAGCAGCCCGACAGGGACCCCTGCAGATACGCAGTATTTT. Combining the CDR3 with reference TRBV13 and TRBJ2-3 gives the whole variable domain AAGVIQSPRHLIKEKRETATLKCYPIPRHDTVYWYQQGPGQDPQFLISFYEKMQSDKGSIPDRFSAQQFSDYHSELNMSSLELGDSALYFCASSPTGTPADTQYFGPGTRLTVL.

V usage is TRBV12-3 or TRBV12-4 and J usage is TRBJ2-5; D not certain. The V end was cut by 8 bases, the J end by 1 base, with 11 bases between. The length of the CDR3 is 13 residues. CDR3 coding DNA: TGTGCCAGCGGTCCAGAATTCCAAGAGACCCAGTACTTC. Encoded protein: CASGPEFQETQYF.

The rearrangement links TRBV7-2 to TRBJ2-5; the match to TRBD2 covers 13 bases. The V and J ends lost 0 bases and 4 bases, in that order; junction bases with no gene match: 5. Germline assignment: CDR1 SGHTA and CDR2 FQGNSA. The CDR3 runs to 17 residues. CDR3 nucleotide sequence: TGTGCCAGCAGCTTAGCGAAACTAGCGGGAGGGGCAGAGACCCAGTACTTC. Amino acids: CASSLAKLAGGAETQYF.

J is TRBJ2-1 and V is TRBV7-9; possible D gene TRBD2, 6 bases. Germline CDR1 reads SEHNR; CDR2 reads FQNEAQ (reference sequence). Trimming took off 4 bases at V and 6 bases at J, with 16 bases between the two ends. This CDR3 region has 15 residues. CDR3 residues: CASSYGTGGGNEQFF. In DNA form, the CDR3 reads TGTGCCAGCAGCTACGGGACCGGGGGTGGCAATGAGCAGTTCTTC. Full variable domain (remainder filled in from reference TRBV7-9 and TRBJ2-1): DTGVSQNPRHKITKRGQNVTFRCDPISEHNRLYWYRQTLGQGPEFLTYFQNEAQLEKSRLLSDRFSAERPKGSFSTLEIQRTEQGDSAMYLCASSYGTGGGNEQFFGPGTRLTVL.

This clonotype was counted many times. The DNA for the CDR3 is TGCGCCAGCAGCTTGATTAGGGTCGACACCGGGGAGCTGTTTTTT. Translation: CASSLIRVDTGELFF. The chain couples TRBV5-1 to TRBJ2-2; D ambiguous. The germline gives CDR1 SGHRS, CDR2 YFSETQ. The CDR3 covers 15 residues. V was trimmed by 1 base and J by 3 bases, leaving 10 bases between them.

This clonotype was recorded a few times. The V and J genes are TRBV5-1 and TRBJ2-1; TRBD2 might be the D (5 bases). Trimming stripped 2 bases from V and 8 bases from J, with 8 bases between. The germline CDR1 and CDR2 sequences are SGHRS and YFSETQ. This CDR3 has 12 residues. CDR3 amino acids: CASSFPRDEQFF. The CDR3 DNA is TGCGCCAGCAGCTTTCCGCGGGATGAGCAGTTCTTC.

DNA for the CDR3: TGTGCCAGCAGCAAAGCGTTCGCGTGGTGGGATAATCAGCCCCAGCATTTT. Its protein is CASSKAFAWWDNQPQHF. The rearrangement joins TRBV21-1 to TRBJ1-5. TRBV21-1 represents a pseudogene. CDR3 length equals 17 residues.

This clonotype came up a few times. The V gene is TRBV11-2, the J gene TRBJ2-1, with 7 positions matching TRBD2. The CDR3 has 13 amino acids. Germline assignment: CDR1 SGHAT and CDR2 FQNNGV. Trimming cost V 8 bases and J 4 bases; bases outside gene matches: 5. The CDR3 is CASGGGPYNEQFF. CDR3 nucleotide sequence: TGTGCCAGCGGCGGGGGACCATACAATGAGCAGTTCTTC.

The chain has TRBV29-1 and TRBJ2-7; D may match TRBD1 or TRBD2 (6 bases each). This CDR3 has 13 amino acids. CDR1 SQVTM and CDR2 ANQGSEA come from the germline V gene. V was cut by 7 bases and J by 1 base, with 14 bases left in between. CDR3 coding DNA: TGCAGCGCATCACTAGGGGGGTCCTACGAGCAGTACTTC. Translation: CSASLGGSYEQYF.

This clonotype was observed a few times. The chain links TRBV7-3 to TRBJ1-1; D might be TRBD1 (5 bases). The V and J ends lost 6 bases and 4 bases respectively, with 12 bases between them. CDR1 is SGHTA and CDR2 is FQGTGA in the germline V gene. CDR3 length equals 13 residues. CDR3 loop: CASRINGGTEAFF. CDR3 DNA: TGTGCCAGCAGGATCAACGGGGGCACTGAAGCTTTCTTT.

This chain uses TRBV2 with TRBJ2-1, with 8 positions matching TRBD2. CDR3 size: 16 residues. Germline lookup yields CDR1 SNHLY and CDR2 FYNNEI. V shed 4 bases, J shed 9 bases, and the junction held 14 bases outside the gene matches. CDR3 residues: CASSAPGLAGRGEQFF. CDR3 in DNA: TGTGCCAGCAGTGCCCCTGGACTAGCCGGCCGGGGTGAGCAGTTCTTC.

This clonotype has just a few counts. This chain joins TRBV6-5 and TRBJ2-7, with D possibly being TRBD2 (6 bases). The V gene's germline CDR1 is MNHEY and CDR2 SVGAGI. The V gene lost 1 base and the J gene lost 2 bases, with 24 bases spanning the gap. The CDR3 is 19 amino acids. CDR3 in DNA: TGTGCCAGCAGTTACTATCCCAGGAGGGCCTGGCGGGTAACCTACGAGCAGTACTTC. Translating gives CASSYYPRRAWRVTYEQYF.

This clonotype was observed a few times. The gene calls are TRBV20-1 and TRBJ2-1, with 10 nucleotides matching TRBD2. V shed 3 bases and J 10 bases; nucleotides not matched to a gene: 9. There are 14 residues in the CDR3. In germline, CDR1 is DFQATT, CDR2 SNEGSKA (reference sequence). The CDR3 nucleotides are TGCAGTGCTAGGTCTAGCGGGGGCCTGTGGGAGCAGTTCTTC. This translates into CSARSSGGLWEQFF.

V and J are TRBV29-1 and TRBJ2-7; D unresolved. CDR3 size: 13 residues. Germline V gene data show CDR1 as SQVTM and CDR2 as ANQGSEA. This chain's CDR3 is CAPLAETSYEQYF. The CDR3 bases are TGCGCGCCGCTGGCCGAGACCTCCTACGAGCAGTACTTC.

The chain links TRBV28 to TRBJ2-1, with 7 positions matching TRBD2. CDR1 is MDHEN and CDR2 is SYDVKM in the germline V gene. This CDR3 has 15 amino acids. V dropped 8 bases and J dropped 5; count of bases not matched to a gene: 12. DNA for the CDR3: TGTGCCAGCCGGGAGGCGGGGACCAAGAACAATGAGCAGTTCTTC. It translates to CASREAGTKNNEQFF.

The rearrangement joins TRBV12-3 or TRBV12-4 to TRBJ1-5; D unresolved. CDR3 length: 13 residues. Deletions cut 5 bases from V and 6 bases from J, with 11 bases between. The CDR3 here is CASSPAAGQPQHF. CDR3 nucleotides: TGTGCCAGCAGTCCCGCGGCGGGTCAGCCCCAGCATTTT.

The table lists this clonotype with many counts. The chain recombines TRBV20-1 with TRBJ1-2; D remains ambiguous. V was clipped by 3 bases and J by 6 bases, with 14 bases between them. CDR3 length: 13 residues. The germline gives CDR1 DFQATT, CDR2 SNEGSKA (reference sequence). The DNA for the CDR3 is TGCAGTGCTAGTTCGGCCCTGAGAGATGGCTACACCTTC. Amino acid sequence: CSASSALRDGYTF.

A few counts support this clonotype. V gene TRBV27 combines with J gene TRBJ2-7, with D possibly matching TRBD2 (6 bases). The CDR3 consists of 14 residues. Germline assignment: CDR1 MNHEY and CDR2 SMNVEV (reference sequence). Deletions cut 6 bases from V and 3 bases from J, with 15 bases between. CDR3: CASSWGDSRYEQYF. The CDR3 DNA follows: TGTGCCAGCAGCTGGGGGGACTCACGCTACGAGCAGTACTTC.

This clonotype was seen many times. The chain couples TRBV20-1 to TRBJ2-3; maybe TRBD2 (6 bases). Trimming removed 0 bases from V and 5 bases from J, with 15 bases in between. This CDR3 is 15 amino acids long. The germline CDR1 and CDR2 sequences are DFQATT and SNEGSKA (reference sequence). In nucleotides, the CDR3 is TGCAGTGCTAGAGATCGCGGCGGGGTTTTAGATACGCAGTATTTT. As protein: CSARDRGGVLDTQYF.

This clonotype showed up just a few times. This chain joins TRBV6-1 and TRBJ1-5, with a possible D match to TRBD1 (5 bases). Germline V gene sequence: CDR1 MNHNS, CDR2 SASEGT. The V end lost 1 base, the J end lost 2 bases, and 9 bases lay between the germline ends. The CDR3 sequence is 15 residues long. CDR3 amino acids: CASSEGQTRNQPQHF. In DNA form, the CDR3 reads TGTGCCAGCAGTGAAGGACAGACGCGCAATCAGCCCCAGCATTTT.

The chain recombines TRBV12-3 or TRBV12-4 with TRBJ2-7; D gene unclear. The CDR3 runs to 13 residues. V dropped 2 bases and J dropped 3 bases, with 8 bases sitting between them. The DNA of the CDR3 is TGTGCCAGCAGTTTAATCGGGCACTACGAGCAGTACTTC. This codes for CASSLIGHYEQYF.

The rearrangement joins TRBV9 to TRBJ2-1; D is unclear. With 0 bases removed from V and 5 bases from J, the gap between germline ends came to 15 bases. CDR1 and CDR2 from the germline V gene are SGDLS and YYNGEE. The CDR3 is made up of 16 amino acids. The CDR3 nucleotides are TGTGCCAGCAGCGTAGCCTCAAGAAGCTCTCACAATGAGCAGTTCTTC. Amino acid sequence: CASSVASRSSHNEQFF.